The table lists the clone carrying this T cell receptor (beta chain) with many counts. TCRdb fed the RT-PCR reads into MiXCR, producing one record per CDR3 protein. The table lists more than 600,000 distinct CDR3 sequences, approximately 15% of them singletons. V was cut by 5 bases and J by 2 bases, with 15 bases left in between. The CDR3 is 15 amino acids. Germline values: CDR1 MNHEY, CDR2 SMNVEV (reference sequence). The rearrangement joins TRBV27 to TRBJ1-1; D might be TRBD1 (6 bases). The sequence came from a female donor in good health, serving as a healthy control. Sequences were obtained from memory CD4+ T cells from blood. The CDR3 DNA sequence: TGTGCCAGCAGTCGCAAGCCACAGGGCAACACTGAAGCTTTCTTT. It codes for CASSRKPQGNTEAFF.